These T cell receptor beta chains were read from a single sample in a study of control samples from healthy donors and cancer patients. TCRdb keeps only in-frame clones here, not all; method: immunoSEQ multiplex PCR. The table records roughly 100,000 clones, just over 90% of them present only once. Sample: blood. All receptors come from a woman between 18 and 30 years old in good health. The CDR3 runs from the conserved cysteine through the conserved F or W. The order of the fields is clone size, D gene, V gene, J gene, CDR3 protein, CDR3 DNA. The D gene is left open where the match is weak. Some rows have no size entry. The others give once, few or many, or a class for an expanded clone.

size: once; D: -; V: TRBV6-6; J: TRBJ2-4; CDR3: CASSPGEGVQNIQYF; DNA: TGTGCCAGCAGCCCGGGAGAGGGGGTTCAAAACATTCAGTACTTC
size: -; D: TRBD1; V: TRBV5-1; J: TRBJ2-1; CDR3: CASRTGTGVYNEQFF; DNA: TGCGCCAGTAGAACCGGGACAGGGGTGTACAATGAGCAGTTCTTC
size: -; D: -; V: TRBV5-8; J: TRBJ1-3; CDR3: CASSLGADSGNTIYF; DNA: TGTGCCAGCAGCTTGGGGGCGGACTCTGGAAACACCATATATTTT
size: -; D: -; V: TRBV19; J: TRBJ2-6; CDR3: CASSTTAGANVLTF; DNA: TGTGCCAGTAGTACGACCGCTGGGGCCAACGTCCTGACTTTC
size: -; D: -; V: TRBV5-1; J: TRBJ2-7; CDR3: CASSAYPTDLSYEQYF; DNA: TGCGCCAGCAGCGCCTACCCGACAGACCTCTCCTACGAGCAGTACTTC
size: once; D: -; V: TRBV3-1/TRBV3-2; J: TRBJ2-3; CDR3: CASSHYEGRDSRADTQYF; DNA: TGTGCCAGCAGCCACTACGAGGGCCGGGACTCCCGAGCAGATACGCAGTATTTT
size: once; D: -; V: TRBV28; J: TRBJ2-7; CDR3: CASSPIPGAQFYEQYF; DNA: TGTGCCAGCAGTCCAATCCCAGGGGCCCAATTCTACGAGCAGTACTTC
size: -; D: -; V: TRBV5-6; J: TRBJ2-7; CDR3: CASTESSSYEQYF; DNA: TGTGCCAGCACCGAGTCTAGCTCCTACGAGCAGTACTTC
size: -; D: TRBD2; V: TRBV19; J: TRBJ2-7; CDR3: CASSPRGSGRASTYEQYF; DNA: TGTGCCAGTAGTCCCCGGGGTAGCGGGAGGGCCTCAACCTACGAGCAGTACTTC
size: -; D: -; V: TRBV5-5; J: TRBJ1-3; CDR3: CASSHREGNTIYF; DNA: TGTGCCAGCAGCCACAGGGAGGGAAACACCATATATTTT
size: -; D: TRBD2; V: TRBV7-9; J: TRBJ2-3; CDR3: CASSFGGGGTDTQYF; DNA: TGTGCCAGCAGCTTCGGCGGGGGGGGCACAGATACGCAGTATTTT
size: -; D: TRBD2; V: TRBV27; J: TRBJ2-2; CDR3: CASRRGGASGELFF; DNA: TGTGCCAGCAGGCGGGGGGGGGCTTCCGGGGAGCTGTTTTTT
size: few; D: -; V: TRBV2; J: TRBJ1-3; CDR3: CASSLQVTGNTIYF; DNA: TGTGCCAGCAGTCTCCAGGTCACTGGAAACACCATATATTTT
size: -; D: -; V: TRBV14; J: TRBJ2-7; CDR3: CASSQHYEQYF; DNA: TGTGCCAGCAGCCAACACTACGAGCAGTACTTC
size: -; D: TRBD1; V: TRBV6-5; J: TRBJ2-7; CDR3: CASNKTGPYEQYF; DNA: TGTGCCAGCAACAAGACAGGGCCCTACGAGCAGTACTTC
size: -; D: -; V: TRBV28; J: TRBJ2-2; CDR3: CASSLGGGTGELFF; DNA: TGTGCCAGCAGTTTGGGAGGGGGTACCGGGGAGCTGTTTTTT
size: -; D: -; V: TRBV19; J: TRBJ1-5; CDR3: CASSRRGQPQHF; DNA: TGTGCCAGTAGTAGGAGGGGTCAGCCCCAGCATTTT
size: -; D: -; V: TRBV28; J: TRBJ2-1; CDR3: CASSLVPREQFF; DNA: TGTGCCAGCAGTCTAGTCCCCCGTGAGCAGTTCTTC
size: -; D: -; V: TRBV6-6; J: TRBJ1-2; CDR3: CASSSSGVGDHGYTF; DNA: TGTGCCAGCAGTTCTTCAGGGGTAGGGGATCATGGCTACACCTTC
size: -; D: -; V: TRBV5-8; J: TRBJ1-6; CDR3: CASSFEGPALNSPLHF; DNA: TGTGCCAGCAGCTTTGAGGGACCAGCTTTGAATTCACCCCTCCACTTT
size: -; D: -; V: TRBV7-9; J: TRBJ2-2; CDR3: CASSLVVGPLTGELFF; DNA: TGTGCCAGCAGCTTAGTCGTAGGACCACTCACCGGGGAGCTGTTTTTT
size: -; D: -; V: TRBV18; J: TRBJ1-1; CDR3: CASSPEEYGVNTEAFF; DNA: TGTGCCAGCTCACCCGAAGAATACGGGGTTAACACTGAAGCTTTCTTT
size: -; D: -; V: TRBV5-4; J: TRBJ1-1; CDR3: CASSLLQGTEAFF; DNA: TGTGCCAGCAGCTTGTTGCAAGGAACTGAAGCTTTCTTT
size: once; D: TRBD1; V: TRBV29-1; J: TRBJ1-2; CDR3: CSIIRGLDGYTF; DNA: TGCAGCATCATCAGGGGGCTAGATGGCTATACCTTC
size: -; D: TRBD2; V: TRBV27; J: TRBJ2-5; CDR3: CASSGTSAFQETQYF; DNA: TGTGCCAGCAGTGGGACTAGCGCCTTCCAAGAGACCCAGTACTTC
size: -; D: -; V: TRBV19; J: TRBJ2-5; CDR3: CASSLATGQETQYF; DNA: TGTGCCAGTAGTCTCGCGACAGGCCAAGAGACCCAGTACTTC
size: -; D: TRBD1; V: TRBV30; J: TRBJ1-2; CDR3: CAWMGGDRPYGYTF; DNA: TGTGCCTGGATGGGAGGGGACAGGCCCTATGGCTACACCTTC
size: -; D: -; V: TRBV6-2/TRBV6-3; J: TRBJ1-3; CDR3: CASSYGVRWSSGNTIYF; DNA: TGTGCCAGCAGTTACGGAGTAAGGTGGAGCTCTGGAAACACCATATATTTT
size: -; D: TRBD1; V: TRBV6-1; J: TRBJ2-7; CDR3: CASSAPLGQGYSYEQYF; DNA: TGTGCCAGCAGTGCACCTTTGGGACAGGGGTACTCCTACGAGCAGTACTTC
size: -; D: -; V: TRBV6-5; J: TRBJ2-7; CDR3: CASSYEGSSYEQYF; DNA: TGTGCCAGCAGTTACGAGGGAAGCTCCTACGAGCAGTACTTC
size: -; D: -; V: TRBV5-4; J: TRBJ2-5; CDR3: CASSLANRQETQYF; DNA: TGTGCCAGCAGCTTGGCCAACCGACAGGAGACCCAGTACTTC
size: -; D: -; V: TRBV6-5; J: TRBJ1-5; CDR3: CASRTVYSNQPQHF; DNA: TGTGCCAGCAGGACAGTTTATAGCAATCAGCCCCAGCATTTT
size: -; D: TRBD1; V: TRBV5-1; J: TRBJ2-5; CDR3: CASSFGQGGETQYF; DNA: TGCGCCAGCAGCTTTGGACAGGGAGGAGAGACCCAGTACTTC
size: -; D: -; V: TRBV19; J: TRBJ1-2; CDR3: CASSTPRGSGYTF; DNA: TGTGCCAGTAGTACCCCGAGGGGGTCTGGCTACACCTTC
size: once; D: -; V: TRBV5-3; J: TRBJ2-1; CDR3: CARSWAGTRTSEQFF; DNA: TGTGCCAGAAGCTGGGCCGGGACTCGGACCTCAGAGCAGTTCTTC
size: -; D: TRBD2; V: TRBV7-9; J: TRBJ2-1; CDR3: CASSIGGRARGDEQFF; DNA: TGTGCCAGCAGTATCGGCGGGAGGGCCCGGGGAGATGAGCAGTTCTTC
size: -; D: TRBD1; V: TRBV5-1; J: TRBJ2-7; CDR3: CASSAGQGWEQYF; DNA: TGCGCCAGCAGCGCGGGACAGGGCTGGGAGCAGTACTTC
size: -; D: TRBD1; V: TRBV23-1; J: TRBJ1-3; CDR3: CASSRPTGGRNTIYF; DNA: TGCGCCAGCAGTCGACCGACAGGGGGCAGAAACACCATATATTTT
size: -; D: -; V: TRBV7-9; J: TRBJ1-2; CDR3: CASSYIGSTYGYTF; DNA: TGTGCCAGCAGCTACATAGGGAGTACCTATGGCTACACCTTC
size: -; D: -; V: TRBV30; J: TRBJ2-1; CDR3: CAWSWEGAINEQFF; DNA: TGTGCCTGGAGTTGGGAGGGGGCTATCAATGAGCAGTTCTTC
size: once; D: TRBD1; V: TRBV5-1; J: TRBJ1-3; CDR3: CASSLVRTGQNTIYF; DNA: TGCGCCAGCAGCTTGGTTAGGACAGGGCAAAACACCATATATTTT
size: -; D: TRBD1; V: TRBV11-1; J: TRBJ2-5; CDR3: CASRESGTGVARTQYF; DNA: TGTGCCAGCAGGGAGTCGGGAACAGGGGTTGCCCGGACCCAGTACTTC
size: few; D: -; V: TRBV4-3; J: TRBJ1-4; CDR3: CASSQDRHGSTNEKLFF; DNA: TGCGCCAGCAGCCAAGATAGACACGGATCAACTAATGAAAAACTGTTTTTT
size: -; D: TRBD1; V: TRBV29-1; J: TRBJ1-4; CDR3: CSATMGTGGEKLFF; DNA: TGCAGCGCAACAATGGGGACAGGGGGTGAAAAACTGTTTTTT
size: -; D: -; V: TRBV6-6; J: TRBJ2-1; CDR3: CASSYDPSSYNEQFF; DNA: TGTGCCAGCAGTTACGACCCGAGCTCCTACAATGAGCAGTTCTTC
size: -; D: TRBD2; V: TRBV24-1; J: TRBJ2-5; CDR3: CATSSLPGLAGGPTAGETQYF; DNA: TGTGCCACCAGCTCCTTACCGGGACTAGCGGGGGGCCCCACCGCCGGAGAGACCCAGTACTTC
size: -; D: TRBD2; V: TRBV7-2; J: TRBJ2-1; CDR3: CASSLGWGLANEQFF; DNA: TGTGCCAGCAGCTTAGGCTGGGGACTAGCAAATGAGCAGTTCTTC
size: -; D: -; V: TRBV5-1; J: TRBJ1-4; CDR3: CASSPRGSTNEKLFF; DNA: TGCGCCAGCAGCCCTAGGGGGTCAACTAATGAAAAACTGTTTTTT
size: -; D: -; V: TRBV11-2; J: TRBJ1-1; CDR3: CASSLDPRTEAFF; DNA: TGTGCCAGCAGCTTAGACCCAAGGACTGAAGCTTTCTTT
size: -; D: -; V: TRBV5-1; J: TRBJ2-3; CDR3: CASRNPGNARVTDTQYF; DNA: TGCGCCAGCAGAAACCCGGGGAACGCACGAGTCACAGATACGCAGTATTTT
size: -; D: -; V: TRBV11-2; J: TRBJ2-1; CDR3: CASSLSRNNEQFF; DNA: TGTGCCAGCAGCTTATCGAGAAACAATGAGCAGTTCTTC
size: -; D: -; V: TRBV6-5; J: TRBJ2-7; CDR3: CASSTGLVYEQYF; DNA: TGTGCCAGCAGTACAGGGCTGGTCTACGAGCAGTACTTC
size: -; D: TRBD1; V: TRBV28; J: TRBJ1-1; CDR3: CASSFRGLNTEAFF; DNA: TGTGCCAGCAGTTTTAGGGGGCTAAACACTGAAGCTTTCTTT
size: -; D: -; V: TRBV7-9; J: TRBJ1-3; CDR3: CASSLTGVVDTIYF; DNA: TGTGCCAGCAGTCTCACCGGGGTGGTTGACACCATATATTTT